Presented here are 25 T cell receptor beta chains from one specimen sequenced in a study of patients and donors after allogeneic stem cell transplantation. TCRdb recomputed calls from the RT-PCR reads with MiXCR, one row per CDR3 protein. The sample yields approximately 160,000 distinct CDR3 sequences, approximately 25% seen once. Material: blood, either unsorted or a sorted T cell fraction (not recorded which). The receptors here all came from a human donor who was either an allogeneic HSCT recipient or a stem cell or donor lymphocyte infusion donor (not recorded which). It is not recorded whose cells these are; they may come from a transplant donor.

In this sample, this clonotype turned up a few times. V usage is TRBV3-1 and J usage is TRBJ2-5, with TRBD2 identical over 12 bases. The CDR3 length is 15 residues. CDR1 is LGHDT and CDR2 is YNNKEL in the germline V gene (reference sequence). The J segment lost 4 bases and the V segment lost 1 base, leaving 1 base of the junction unmatched. The CDR3 loop reads CASSQVTSGGETQYF. The CDR3 DNA sequence: TGTGCCAGCAGCCAAGTGACTAGCGGGGGAGAGACCCAGTACTTC.

This sequence joins TRBV20-1 and TRBJ2-1; D is undetermined. V was pared by 0 bases and J by 8 bases, with 11 bases between. Looked up from germline, CDR1 is DFQATT and CDR2 is SNEGSKA (reference sequence). The CDR3 spans 13 residues. The CDR3 nucleotides are TGCAGTGCTAGAGATCTTAGACGCGATGAGCAGTTCTTC. It is translated as CSARDLRRDEQFF.

The J gene is TRBJ2-7, the V gene TRBV13; D uncertain. V lost 0 bases, J lost 0 bases, and 9 bases lay in between. This CDR3 is built from 15 residues. Germline CDR1 and CDR2: PRHDT and FYEKMQ (reference sequence). The CDR3 region has the DNA TGTGCCAGCAGCTTAGGAGGAGCCACCTCCTACGAGCAGTACTTC. Encoded protein: CASSLGGATSYEQYF.

The CDR3 loop reads CASSLIGIDEQFF. The CDR3 nucleotides are TGTGCCAGCAGCTTGATAGGGATAGATGAGCAGTTCTTC. The gene calls are TRBV7-6 and TRBJ2-1; no reliable D call. Germline V gene lookup returns CDR1 SGHVS and CDR2 FNYEAQ. V was shortened by 3 bases and J by 8 bases, with 11 bases between the two germline ends. The length of the CDR3 is 13 residues.

V gene TRBV5-6 combines with J gene TRBJ1-1, with a weak D call TRBD1 (6 bases). The V end was cut by 3 bases, the J end by 0 bases, with 15 bases between. From germline, CDR1 is SGHDT and CDR2 YYEEEE. The CDR3 runs to 16 residues. The CDR3 DNA reads TGTGCCAGCAGCTGGAAGCCGGGACACCTGAACACTGAAGCTTTCTTT. It encodes CASSWKPGHLNTEAFF.

The chain has TRBV29-1 and TRBJ2-5, with 8 bases that match TRBD2. With 4 bases clipped from V and 1 base from J, the junction kept 2 bases outside the gene matches. CDR1 SQVTM and CDR2 ANQGSEA come from the germline V gene. This CDR3 contains 13 residues. The CDR3 loop is CSVVTSGQETQYF. CDR3 bases: TGCAGCGTTGTCACTAGCGGCCAAGAGACCCAGTACTTC.

The chain uses TRBV29-1 and TRBJ1-1; D not resolved. The CDR3 consists of 13 residues. From germline, CDR1 is SQVTM and CDR2 ANQGSEA. V dropped 8 bases and J dropped 0 bases, with 13 bases sitting between them. CDR3 sequence reads: CSLRGTVNTEAFF. CDR3 sequence (DNA): TGCAGCCTACGAGGTACGGTGAACACTGAAGCTTTCTTT. Using reference TRBV29-1 and TRBJ1-1 for the parts outside the CDR3, the full variable domain is SAVISQKPSRDICQRGTSLTIQCQVDSQVTMMFWYRQQPGQSLTLIATANQGSEATYESGFVIDKFPISRPNLTFSTLTVSNMSPEDSSIYLCSLRGTVNTEAFFGQGTRLTVV.

This sequence joins TRBV29-1 and TRBJ1-1; D remains ambiguous. Germline assignment: CDR1 SQVTM and CDR2 ANQGSEA. V was clipped by 3 bases and J by 0 bases, with 8 bases between them. This CDR3 comprises 13 residues. The CDR3 loop is CSVDARMNTEAFF. CDR3 DNA: TGCAGCGTTGATGCCCGGATGAACACTGAAGCTTTCTTT. Combining the CDR3 with reference TRBV29-1 and TRBJ1-1 gives the whole variable domain SAVISQKPSRDICQRGTSLTIQCQVDSQVTMMFWYRQQPGQSLTLIATANQGSEATYESGFVIDKFPISRPNLTFSTLTVSNMSPEDSSIYLCSVDARMNTEAFFGQGTRLTVV.

Here the CDR3 reads CASGLEGANVLTF. The CDR3, as DNA: TGTGCCAGCGGGCTGGAGGGGGCCAACGTCCTGACTTTC. The chain combines TRBV7-2 with TRBJ2-6; D unresolved. V was pared by 8 bases and J by 4 bases, with 9 bases between. This CDR3 contains 13 residues. Germline V lookup: CDR1 SGHTA, CDR2 FQGNSA. Based on the CDR3 plus reference TRBV7-2 and TRBJ2-6, the full variable domain is GAGVSQSPSNKVTEKGKDVELRCDPISGHTALYWYRQSLGQGLEFLIYFQGNSAPDKSGLPSDRFSAERTGGSVSTLTIQRTQQEDSAVYLCASGLEGANVLTFGAGSRLTVL.

This clonotype was detected once. The V and J genes are TRBV24-1 and TRBJ2-7; D unresolved. The CDR3 is made up of 14 amino acids. Germline V gene data show CDR1 as KGHDR and CDR2 as SFDVKD. V gave up 3 bases and J gave up 0 bases, with 8 bases separating them. The DNA of the CDR3 is TGTGCCACCAGTGATCAATCGGACTCCTACGAGCAGTACTTC. Translation gives CATSDQSDSYEQYF.

The chain employs TRBV20-1 and TRBJ2-7, with D maybe TRBD2 (5 bases). The CDR3 spans 15 residues. Germline lookup yields CDR1 DFQATT and CDR2 SNEGSKA (reference sequence). Deletions cut 0 bases from V and 2 bases from J, with 14 bases between. The CDR3 is CSARDKLANTYEQYF. The CDR3 region has the DNA TGCAGTGCTAGAGATAAATTAGCGAACACCTACGAGCAGTACTTC.

The chain has TRBV30 and TRBJ2-3, with TRBD2 as a possible D gene (6 bases). The CDR3 totals 14 residues. Trimming removed 5 bases at V and 2 bases at J, with 14 bases between. CDR1 and CDR2 from the germline V gene are GTSNPN and SVGIG (reference sequence). CDR3 in amino acids: CAWLLEGITDTQYF. The CDR3 nucleotides read TGTGCCTGGCTCCTGGAGGGAATCACAGATACGCAGTATTTT.

This clonotype was counted only a few times. The genes are TRBV29-1 and TRBJ2-3, with TRBD2 matching over 11 bases. The CDR3 is 14 amino acids. From germline, CDR1 is SQVTM and CDR2 ANQGSEA. Germline trimming cut 4 bases from V and 10 bases from J; bases unmatched to any gene: 10. DNA of the CDR3: TGCAGCGTTGTAGTTAGCGGGAGGGAGGACGCGCAGTATTTT. This codes for CSVVVSGREDAQYF.

The chain joins TRBV5-6 to TRBJ2-3, with D perhaps TRBD1 or TRBD2 (5 bases each). Trimming cost V 4 bases and J 3 bases, with 15 bases left between them. The CDR3 totals 15 residues. CDR1 is SGHDT, CDR2 YYEEEE, per germline. The CDR3 nucleotides are TGTGCCAGCAGCCGGGACCTTGAGGGGACAGATACGCAGTATTTT. It codes for CASSRDLEGTDTQYF.

This clonotype was counted between two and nine times. The chain links TRBV15 to TRBJ1-5; maybe TRBD1 (6 bases). Germline CDR1 and CDR2: LNHNV and YYDKDF (reference sequence). This CDR3 spans 16 amino acids. V was shortened by 0 bases and J by 7 bases, with 16 bases between the two germline ends. The CDR3 loop is CATSRDRGGLKQPQHF. DNA of the CDR3: TGTGCCACCAGCAGAGATCGTGGGGGGCTAAAGCAGCCCCAGCATTTT. The full variable domain, rest sourced from reference TRBV15 and TRBJ1-5, is DAMVIQNPRYQVTQFGKPVTLSCSQTLNHNVMYWYQQKSSQAPKLLFHYYDKDFNNEADTPDNFQSRRPNTSFCFLDIRSPGLGDTAMYLCATSRDRGGLKQPQHFGDGTRLSIL.

This clonotype was found a few times. This chain joins TRBV12-3 or TRBV12-4 and TRBJ1-4; D possibly corresponds to TRBD1 (5 bases). The CDR3 length is 13 residues. The germline V and J ends were trimmed by 4 bases and 7 bases, with 10 bases remaining between them. Here the CDR3 DNA reads TGTGCCAGCAGTTGGGGGTTGGGTGAAAAACTGTTTTTT. Amino acids: CASSWGLGEKLFF.

This chain links TRBV7-9 with TRBJ1-4; the D is unclear. This CDR3 contains 15 residues. V was cut by 7 bases and J by 5 bases, with 17 bases left in between. Germline loops: CDR1 SEHNR, CDR2 FQNEAQ (reference sequence). DNA for the CDR3: TGTGCCAGCACGATAACAGTGTCGACCAATGAAAAACTGTTTTTT. This gives the protein CASTITVSTNEKLFF.

The chain uses TRBV12-3 or TRBV12-4 and TRBJ1-4; weak D call: TRBD1 (5 bases). The CDR3 is made up of 13 amino acids. V gave up 7 bases and J gave up 11 bases, with 17 bases separating them. The CDR3 spells CASKGEFGLKLFF. CDR3 coding DNA: TGTGCCAGCAAAGGGGAATTCGGTCTCAAACTGTTTTTT.

This clonotype was observed a handful of times. The V call is TRBV7-2, the J call TRBJ2-3, with D perhaps given as TRBD1 or TRBD2 (5 bases each). Germline V gene lookup returns CDR1 SGHTA and CDR2 FQGNSA. Trimming left V 0 bases short and J 4 bases short, with 14 bases between. The CDR3 spans 16 residues. The CDR3 DNA reads TGTGCCAGCAGCTTAGCTCCCCCCGGGGCGGCAGATACGCAGTATTTT. This encodes CASSLAPPGAADTQYF.

This clonotype was seen more than once but under ten times. The V gene is TRBV20-1, the J gene TRBJ1-4, with a possible D match to TRBD1 (5 bases). Trimming pared 6 bases from V and 5 bases from J, leaving 13 bases between. The CDR3 is made up of 13 amino acids. Germline CDR1 is DFQATT and CDR2 is SNEGSKA (reference sequence). The CDR3 protein is CSAITGLNEKLFF. The CDR3 nucleotides read TGCAGTGCAATAACAGGCCTAAATGAAAAACTGTTTTTT.

This clonotype was counted many times. This chain links TRBV12-3 or TRBV12-4 with TRBJ1-1; 7 positions match TRBD1. V was clipped by 0 bases and J by 2 bases; unmatched bases: 3. The CDR3 sequence is 15 residues long. The DNA for the CDR3 is TGTGCCAGCAGTTTAGCCGGGACAGATAACACTGAAGCTTTCTTT. Translating it yields CASSLAGTDNTEAFF.

This clonotype was seen just once. The chain employs TRBV20-1 and TRBJ2-3; 8 bases fit TRBD2. Germline CDR1 DFQATT, CDR2 SNEGSKA (reference sequence). Unmatched junction bases numbered 5, after V lost 5 bases and J lost 4 bases. This CDR3 is built from 13 residues. The CDR3: CSAGAGGADTQYF. The CDR3, as DNA: TGCAGTGCTGGCGCGGGGGGCGCAGATACGCAGTATTTT.

The chain uses TRBV15 and TRBJ1-1; D is undetermined. The V gene's germline CDR1 is LNHNV and CDR2 YYDKDF (reference sequence). V was shortened by 9 bases and J by 2 bases, with 7 bases between the two germline ends. There are 11 residues in the CDR3. For the CDR3, the DNA is TGTGCCACAGGTCCCAACACTGAAGCTTTCTTT. This codes for CATGPNTEAFF.

The rearrangement uses TRBV20-1 and TRBJ1-6; 10 bases are a match to TRBD1. The CDR3 is 18 amino acids. From germline, CDR1 is DFQATT and CDR2 SNEGSKA (reference sequence). V lost 0 bases and J lost 3; bases outside the gene matches: 8. The CDR3 here is CSARDRDRGYLYNSPLHF. Written as DNA, the CDR3 is TGCAGTGCTAGAGATAGGGACAGGGGTTACCTCTATAATTCACCCCTCCACTTT.

The chain has TRBV6-1 and TRBJ1-1; D is unclear. The CDR3 extends over 14 amino acids. V was trimmed by 1 base and J by 0 bases, leaving 6 bases between them. Germline values: CDR1 MNHNS, CDR2 SASEGT. As DNA, the CDR3 is TGTGCCAGCAGTGAAGGACACCTGAACACTGAAGCTTTCTTT. It translates to CASSEGHLNTEAFF.